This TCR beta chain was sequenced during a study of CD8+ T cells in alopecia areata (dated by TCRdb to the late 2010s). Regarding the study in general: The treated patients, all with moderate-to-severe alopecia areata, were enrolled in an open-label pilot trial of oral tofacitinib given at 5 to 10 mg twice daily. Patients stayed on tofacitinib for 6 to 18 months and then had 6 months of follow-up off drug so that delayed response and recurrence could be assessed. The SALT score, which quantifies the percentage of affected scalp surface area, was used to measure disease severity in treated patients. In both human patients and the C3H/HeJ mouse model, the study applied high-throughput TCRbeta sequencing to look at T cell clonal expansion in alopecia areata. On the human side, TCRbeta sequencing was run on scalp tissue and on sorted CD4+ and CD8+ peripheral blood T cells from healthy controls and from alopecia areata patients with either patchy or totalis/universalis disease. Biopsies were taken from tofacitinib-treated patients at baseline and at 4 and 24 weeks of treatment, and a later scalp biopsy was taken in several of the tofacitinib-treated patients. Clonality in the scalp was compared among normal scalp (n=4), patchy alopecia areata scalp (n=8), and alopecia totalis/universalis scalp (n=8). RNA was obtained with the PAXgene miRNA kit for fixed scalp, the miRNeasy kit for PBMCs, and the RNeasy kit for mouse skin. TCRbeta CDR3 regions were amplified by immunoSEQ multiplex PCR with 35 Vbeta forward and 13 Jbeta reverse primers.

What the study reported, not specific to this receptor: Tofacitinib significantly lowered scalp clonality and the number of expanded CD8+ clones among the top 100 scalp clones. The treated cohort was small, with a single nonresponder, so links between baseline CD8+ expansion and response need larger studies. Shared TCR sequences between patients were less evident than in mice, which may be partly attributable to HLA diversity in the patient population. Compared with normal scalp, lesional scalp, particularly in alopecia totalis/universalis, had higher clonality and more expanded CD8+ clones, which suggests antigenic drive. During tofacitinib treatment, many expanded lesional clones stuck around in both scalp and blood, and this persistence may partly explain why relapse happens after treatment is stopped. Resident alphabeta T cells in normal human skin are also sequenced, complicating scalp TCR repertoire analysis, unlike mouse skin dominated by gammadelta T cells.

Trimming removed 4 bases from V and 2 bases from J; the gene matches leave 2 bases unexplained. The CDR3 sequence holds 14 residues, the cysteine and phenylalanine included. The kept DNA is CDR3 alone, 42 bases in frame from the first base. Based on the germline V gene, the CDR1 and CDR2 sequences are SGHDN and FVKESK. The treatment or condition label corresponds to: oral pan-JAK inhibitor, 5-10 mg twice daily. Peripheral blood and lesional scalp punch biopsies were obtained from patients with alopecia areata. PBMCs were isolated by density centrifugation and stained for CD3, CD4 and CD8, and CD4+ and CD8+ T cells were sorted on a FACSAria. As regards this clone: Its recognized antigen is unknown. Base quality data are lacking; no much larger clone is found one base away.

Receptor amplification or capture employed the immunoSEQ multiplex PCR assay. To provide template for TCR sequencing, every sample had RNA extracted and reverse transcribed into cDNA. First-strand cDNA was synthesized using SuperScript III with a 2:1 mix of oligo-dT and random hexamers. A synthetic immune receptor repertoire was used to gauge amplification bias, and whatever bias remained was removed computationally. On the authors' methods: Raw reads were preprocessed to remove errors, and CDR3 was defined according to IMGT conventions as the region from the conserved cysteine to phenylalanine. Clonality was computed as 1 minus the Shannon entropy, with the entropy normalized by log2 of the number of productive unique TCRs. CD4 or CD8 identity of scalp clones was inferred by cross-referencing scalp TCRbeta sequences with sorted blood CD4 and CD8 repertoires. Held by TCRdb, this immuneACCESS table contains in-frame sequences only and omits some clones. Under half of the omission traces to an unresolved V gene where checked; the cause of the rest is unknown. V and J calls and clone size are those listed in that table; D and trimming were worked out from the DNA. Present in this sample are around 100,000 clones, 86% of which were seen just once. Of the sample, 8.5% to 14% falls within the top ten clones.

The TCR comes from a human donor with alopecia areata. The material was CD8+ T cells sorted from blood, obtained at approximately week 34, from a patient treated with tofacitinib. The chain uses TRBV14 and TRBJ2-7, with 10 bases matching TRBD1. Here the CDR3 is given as CASSPGTGAYEQYF. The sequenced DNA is TGTGCCAGCAGCCCCGGGACAGGGGCCTACGAGCAGTACTTC.